The rows below give T cell receptor beta chains drawn from one sample of a study of blood T cell repertoires in COVID-19. Sequencing used immunoSEQ multiplex PCR; TCRdb keeps in-frame clones, though not all of them. The repertoire holds under 300,000 clones, with approximately 85% as singletons. The specimen sequenced was peripheral blood. The receptor source for this set is an elderly man with acute or convalescent COVID-19. Each CDR3 is given with its conserved first and last residue. The D gene is left open where the match is weak. Not all rows give a size; the values are once, few, many and, for expanded clones, a class.

D gene	clone size	V gene	J gene	CDR3 length	CDR3 DNA	CDR3 protein
NA	NA	TRBV12-3/TRBV12-4	TRBJ1-5	13	TGTGCCAGCAGTTTGGAGGGGCGGCAGCCCCAGCATTTT	CASSLEGRQPQHF
NA	NA	TRBV5-1	TRBJ2-3	13	TGCGCCAGCACCTCGGGTGTGGTAGATACGCAGTATTTT	CASTSGVVDTQYF
TRBD2	NA	TRBV25-1	TRBJ2-1	15	TGTGCCACCGGGGGGACTACCAGCTCCTACAATGAGCAGTTCTTC	CATGGTTSSYNEQFF
NA	NA	TRBV6-6	TRBJ2-5	12	TGTGCCAGCAGTTGGACAGGAGGGGGACAGTACTTC	CASSWTGGGQYF
NA	NA	TRBV6-6	TRBJ1-1	14	TGTGCCAGCACCCGAACAGGAGAGAACACTGAAGCTTTCTTT	CASTRTGENTEAFF
NA	NA	TRBV28	TRBJ1-6	15	TGTGCCAGCCATAGGGGAAGCTCCTATAATTCACCCCTCCACTTT	CASHRGSSYNSPLHF
NA	once	TRBV14	TRBJ1-1	14	TGTGCCAGCAGCCAAGATCTAGGGAGGCCTGAAGCTTTCTTT	CASSQDLGRPEAFF
TRBD2	NA	TRBV19	TRBJ2-1	13	TGTGCCAGTAAGCAGCGGGGGGGCAATGAGCAGTTCTTC	CASKQRGGNEQFF
NA	NA	TRBV25-1	TRBJ1-2	13	TGTGCCAGCAGTGTCGGGGGGAACTATGGCTACACCTTC	CASSVGGNYGYTF
NA	NA	TRBV19	TRBJ1-2	14	TGTGCCAGTAGCGAAACAGGGACGAACTATGGCTACACCTTC	CASSETGTNYGYTF
TRBD2	NA	TRBV5-1	TRBJ2-1	17	TGCGCCAGCAGCTTGGCTCTCGGACTAGCGGGGGGCCTCGAGCAGTTCTTC	CASSLALGLAGGLEQFF
TRBD1	NA	TRBV10-3	TRBJ2-2	15	TGTGCCATCAGGGGGGACAGGGAAAACACCGGGGAGCTGTTTTTT	CAIRGDRENTGELFF
TRBD2	NA	TRBV27	TRBJ2-1	15	TGTGCCAGCAGTTCCCCGATAGCGGGAGGCGGAGAGCAGTTCTTC	CASSSPIAGGGEQFF
TRBD1	NA	TRBV12-3/TRBV12-4	TRBJ1-5	13	TGTGCCAGCAGTACGGGGGAGACAGGGAGAGGGCATTTT	CASSTGETGRGHF
NA	NA	TRBV12-2	TRBJ1-1	18	TGTGCAAGTCGCTTAGGGAGGCCAGGGACTGCGATGAACACTGAAGCTTTCTTT	CASRLGRPGTAMNTEAFF
TRBD2	NA	TRBV3-1/TRBV3-2	TRBJ2-1	13	TGTGCCAGCAGACTAGCGGGAGCCAATGAGCAGTTCTTC	CASRLAGANEQFF
TRBD1	NA	TRBV2	TRBJ1-2	16	TGTGCCAGCAGACCTAGGACAGGGGGAGGCTCCTATGGCTACACCTTC	CASRPRTGGGSYGYTF
TRBD2	NA	TRBV11-2	TRBJ2-2	19	TGTGCCAGCAGCTTCCCAGCCGGACTAGCGGGAGTTGGCACCGGGGAGCTGTTTTTT	CASSFPAGLAGVGTGELFF
TRBD1	NA	TRBV19	TRBJ2-3	16	TGTGCCAGTAGTTCTCCAGGGGGCGCAAGAACAGATACGCAGTATTTT	CASSSPGGARTDTQYF
NA	NA	TRBV7-9	TRBJ1-1	13	TGTGCCAGCAGCTTAGCGGGAGCCACTGAAGCTTTCTTT	CASSLAGATEAFF
TRBD2	NA	TRBV19	TRBJ2-1	15	TGTGCCAGTAGTATAGGGAGCGGGAGTAGAGATGAGCAGTTCTTC	CASSIGSGSRDEQFF
TRBD1	NA	TRBV7-9	TRBJ2-5	13	TGTGCCAGCAGCAGGGGGCTTGGAGAGACCCAGTACTTC	CASSRGLGETQYF
NA	NA	TRBV10-3	TRBJ1-5	14	TGTGCCATCAGGGGGTCGGGGGGGAGTCAGCCCCAGCATTTT	CAIRGSGGSQPQHF
TRBD2	NA	TRBV28	TRBJ2-7	16	TGTGCCAGCAGTTTACTAGGGACTAGCGGGAGAAACGAGCAGTACTTC	CASSLLGTSGRNEQYF
NA	NA	TRBV6-6	TRBJ1-1	15	TGTGCCAGCAGTTACGGCCAGGGCCAGAACACTGAAGCTTTCTTT	CASSYGQGQNTEAFF